A single T cell receptor beta chain is shown here with its context. This specimen belongs to a study of blood T cell repertoires in COVID-19. How the authors handled the data: Estimation of nucleated cell counts relied on the amplification of reference gene primers. Profiled with immunoSEQ multiplex PCR; TCRdb holds only in-frame clones, not every one. V, J and clone size are those of that table, while D and trimming were read from the DNA. The sample has about 110,000 clones, roughly 85% seen once. Sequencing was done on a sample of peripheral blood. The sequence was obtained from a human donor in a cohort sampled during active COVID-19.

The CDR3 nucleotides are TGTGCCAGCAGCCTAGGGGGGGATAAGGCTTTCTTT. Protein: CASSLGGDKAFF. This chain uses TRBV11-2 with TRBJ1-1; maybe TRBD1 (6 bases). V shed 5 bases and J shed 11 bases, with 15 bases lying between them. The CDR3 runs 12 residues. The germline gives CDR1 SGHAT, CDR2 FQNNGV.